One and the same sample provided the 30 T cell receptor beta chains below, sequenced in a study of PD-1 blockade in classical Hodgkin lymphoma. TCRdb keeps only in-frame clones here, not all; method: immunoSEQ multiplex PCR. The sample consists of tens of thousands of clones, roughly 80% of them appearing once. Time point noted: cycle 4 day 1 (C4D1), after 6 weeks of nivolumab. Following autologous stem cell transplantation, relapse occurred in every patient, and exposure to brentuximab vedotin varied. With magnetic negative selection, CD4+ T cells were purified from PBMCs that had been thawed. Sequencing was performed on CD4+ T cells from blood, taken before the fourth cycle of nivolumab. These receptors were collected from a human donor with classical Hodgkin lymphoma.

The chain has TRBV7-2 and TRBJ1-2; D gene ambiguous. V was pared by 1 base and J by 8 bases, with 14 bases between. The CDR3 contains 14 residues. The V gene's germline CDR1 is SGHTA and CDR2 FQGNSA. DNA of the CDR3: TGTGCCAGCAGCTTAGGTTTCCGGGGAGGAGGCTACACCTTC. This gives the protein CASSLGFRGGGYTF. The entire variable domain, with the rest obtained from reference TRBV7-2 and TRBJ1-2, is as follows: GAGVSQSPSNKVTEKGKDVELRCDPISGHTALYWYRQSLGQGLEFLIYFQGNSAPDKSGLPSDRFSAERTGGSVSTLTIQRTQQEDSAVYLCASSLGFRGGGYTFGSGTRLTVV.

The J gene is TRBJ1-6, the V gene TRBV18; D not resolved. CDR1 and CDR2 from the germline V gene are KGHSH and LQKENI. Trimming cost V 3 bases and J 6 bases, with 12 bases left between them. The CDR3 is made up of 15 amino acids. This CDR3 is CASSPAQIINSPLHF. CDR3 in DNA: TGTGCCAGCTCACCTGCTCAGATAATTAATTCACCCCTCCACTTT.

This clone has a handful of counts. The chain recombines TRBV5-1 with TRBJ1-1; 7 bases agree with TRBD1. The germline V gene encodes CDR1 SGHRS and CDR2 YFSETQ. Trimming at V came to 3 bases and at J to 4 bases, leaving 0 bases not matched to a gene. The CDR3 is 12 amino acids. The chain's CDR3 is CASSWTGTEAFF. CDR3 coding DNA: TGCGCCAGCAGCTGGACAGGCACTGAAGCTTTCTTT.

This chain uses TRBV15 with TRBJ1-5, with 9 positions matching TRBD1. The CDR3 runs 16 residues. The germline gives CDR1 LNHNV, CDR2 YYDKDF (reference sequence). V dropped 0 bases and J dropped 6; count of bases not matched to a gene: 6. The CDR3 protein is CATSRDRTGVRQPQHF. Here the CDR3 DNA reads TGTGCCACCAGCAGAGATCGGACAGGGGTGCGTCAGCCCCAGCATTTT.

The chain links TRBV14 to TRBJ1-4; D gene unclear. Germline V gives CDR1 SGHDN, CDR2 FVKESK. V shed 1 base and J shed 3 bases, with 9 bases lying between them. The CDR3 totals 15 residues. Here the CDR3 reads CASSQVGKANEKLFF. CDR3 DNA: TGTGCCAGCAGCCAAGTCGGGAAAGCTAATGAAAAACTGTTTTTT.

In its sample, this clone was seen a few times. The CDR3 loop is CASSLRTNTGELFF. The DNA for the CDR3 is TGTGCCAGCAGTTTGCGAACGAACACCGGGGAGCTGTTTTTT. This chain links TRBV27 with TRBJ2-2; no clear D. Germline CDR1 MNHEY, CDR2 SMNVEV (reference sequence). Trimming shortened V by 3 bases and J by 0 bases, and 5 bases separated the two germline ends. This CDR3 has 14 residues.

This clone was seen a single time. CDR3 amino acids: CASSLPGRAYEQYF. In DNA form, the CDR3 reads TGTGCCAGCAGTTTACCGGGGAGGGCCTACGAGCAGTACTTC. V is TRBV28 and J is TRBJ2-7; 7 nucleotides match TRBD2. The CDR3 extends over 14 amino acids. The junction had 3 bases not matched to a gene; V was cut back by 2 bases and J by 2 bases. Germline V gene data show CDR1 as MDHEN and CDR2 as SYDVKM.

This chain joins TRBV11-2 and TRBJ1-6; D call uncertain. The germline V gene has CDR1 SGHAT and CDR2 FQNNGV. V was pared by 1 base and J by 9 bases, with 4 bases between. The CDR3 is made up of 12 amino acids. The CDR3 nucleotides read TGTGCCAGCAGCTTAGTGGGTTCACCCCTCCACTTT. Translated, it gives CASSLVGSPLHF.

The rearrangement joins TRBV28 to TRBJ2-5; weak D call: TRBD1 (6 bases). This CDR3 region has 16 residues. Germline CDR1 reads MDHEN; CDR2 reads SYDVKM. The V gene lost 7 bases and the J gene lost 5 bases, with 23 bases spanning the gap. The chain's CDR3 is CASTLQSLGAWETQYF. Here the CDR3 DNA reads TGTGCCAGCACCCTACAGTCCCTGGGGGCATGGGAGACCCAGTACTTC.

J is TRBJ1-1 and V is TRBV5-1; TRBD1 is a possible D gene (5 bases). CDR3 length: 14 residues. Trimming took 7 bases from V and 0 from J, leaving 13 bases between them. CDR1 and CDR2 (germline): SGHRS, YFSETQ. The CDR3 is CASFPGTVNTEAFF. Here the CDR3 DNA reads TGCGCCAGCTTTCCCGGGACGGTGAACACTGAAGCTTTCTTT.

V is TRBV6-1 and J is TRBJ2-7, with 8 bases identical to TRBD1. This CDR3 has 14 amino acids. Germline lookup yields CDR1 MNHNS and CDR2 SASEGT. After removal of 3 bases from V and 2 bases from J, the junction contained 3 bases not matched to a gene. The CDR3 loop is CASSEGRGPYEQYF. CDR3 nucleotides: TGTGCCAGCAGTGAGGGCAGGGGGCCCTACGAGCAGTACTTC.

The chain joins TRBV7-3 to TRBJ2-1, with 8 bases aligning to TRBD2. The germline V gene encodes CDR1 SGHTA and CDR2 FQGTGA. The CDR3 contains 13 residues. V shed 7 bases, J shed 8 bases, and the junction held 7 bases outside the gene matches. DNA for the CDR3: TGTGCCAGCACGGACGGGGGGGCCGATGAGCAGTTCTTC. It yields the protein CASTDGGADEQFF.

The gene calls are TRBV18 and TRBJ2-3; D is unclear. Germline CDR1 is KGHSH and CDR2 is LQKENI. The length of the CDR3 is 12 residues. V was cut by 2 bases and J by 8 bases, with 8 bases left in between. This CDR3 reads CASSPADVTQYF. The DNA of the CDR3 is TGTGCCAGCTCACCAGCTGATGTTACGCAGTATTTT.

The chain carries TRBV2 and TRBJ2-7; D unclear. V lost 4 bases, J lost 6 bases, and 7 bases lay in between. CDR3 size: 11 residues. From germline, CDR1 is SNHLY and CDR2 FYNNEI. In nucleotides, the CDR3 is TGTGCCAGCAGTGGGGCCGTCGAGCAGTACTTC. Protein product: CASSGAVEQYF.

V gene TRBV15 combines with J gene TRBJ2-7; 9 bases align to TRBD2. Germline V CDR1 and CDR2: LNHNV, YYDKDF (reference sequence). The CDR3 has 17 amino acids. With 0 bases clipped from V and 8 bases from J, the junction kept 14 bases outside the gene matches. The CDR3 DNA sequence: TGTGCCACCAGCAGAGATTATGGGAAGTTAGCGGGGGTTCAGCAGTACTTC. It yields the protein CATSRDYGKLAGVQQYF.

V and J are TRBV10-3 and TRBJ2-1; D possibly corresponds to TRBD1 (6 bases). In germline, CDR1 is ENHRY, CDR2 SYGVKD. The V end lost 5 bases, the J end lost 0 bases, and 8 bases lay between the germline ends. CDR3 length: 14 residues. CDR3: CAISWTDSYNEQFF. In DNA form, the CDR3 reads TGTGCCATCAGTTGGACAGACTCCTACAATGAGCAGTTCTTC.

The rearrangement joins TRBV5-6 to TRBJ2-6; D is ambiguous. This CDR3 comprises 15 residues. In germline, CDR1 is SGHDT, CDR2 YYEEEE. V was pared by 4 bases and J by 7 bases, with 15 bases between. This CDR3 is CASSTAYSRANVLTF. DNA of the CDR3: TGTGCCAGCAGCACGGCCTATTCGAGAGCCAACGTCCTGACTTTC.

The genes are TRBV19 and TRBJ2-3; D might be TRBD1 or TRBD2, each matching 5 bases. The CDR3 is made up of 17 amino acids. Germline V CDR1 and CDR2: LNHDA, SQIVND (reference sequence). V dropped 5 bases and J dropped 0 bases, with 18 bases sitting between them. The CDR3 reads CASSRQGPLESTDTQYF. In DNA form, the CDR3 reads TGTGCCAGTAGTCGGCAGGGACCCCTTGAAAGCACAGATACGCAGTATTTT.

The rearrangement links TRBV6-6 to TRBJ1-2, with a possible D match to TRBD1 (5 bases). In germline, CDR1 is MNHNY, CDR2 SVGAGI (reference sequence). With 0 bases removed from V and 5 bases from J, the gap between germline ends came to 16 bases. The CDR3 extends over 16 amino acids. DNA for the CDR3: TGTGCCAGCAGTTACTCCCGAGAGGGGATGAGGTATGGCTACACCTTC. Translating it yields CASSYSREGMRYGYTF.

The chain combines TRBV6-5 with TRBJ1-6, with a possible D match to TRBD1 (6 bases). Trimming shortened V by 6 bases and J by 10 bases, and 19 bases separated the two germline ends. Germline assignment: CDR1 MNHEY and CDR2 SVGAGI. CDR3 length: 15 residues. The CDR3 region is CASRKKLSGQSPLHF. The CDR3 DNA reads TGTGCCAGCAGGAAAAAACTGTCGGGACAATCACCCCTCCACTTT.

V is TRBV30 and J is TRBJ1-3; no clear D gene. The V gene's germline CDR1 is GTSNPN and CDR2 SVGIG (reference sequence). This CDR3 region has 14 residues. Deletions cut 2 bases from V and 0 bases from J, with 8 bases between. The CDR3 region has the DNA TGTGCCTGGAGTCTCAGTTACTCTGGAAACACCATATATTTT. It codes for CAWSLSYSGNTIYF.

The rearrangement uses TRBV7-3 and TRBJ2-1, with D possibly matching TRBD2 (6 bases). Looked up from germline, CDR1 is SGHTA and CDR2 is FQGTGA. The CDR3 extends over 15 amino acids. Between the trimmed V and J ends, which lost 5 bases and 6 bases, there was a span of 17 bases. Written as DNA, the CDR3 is TGTGCCAGCAGCGATAGCGGCGCACTCTTCAATGAGCAGTTCTTC. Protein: CASSDSGALFNEQFF.

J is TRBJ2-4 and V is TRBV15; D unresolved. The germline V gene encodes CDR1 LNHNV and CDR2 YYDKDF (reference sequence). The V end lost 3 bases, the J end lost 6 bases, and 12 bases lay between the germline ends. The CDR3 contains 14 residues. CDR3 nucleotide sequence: TGTGCCACCAGCAGGAGCTTCGACGGAAACATTCAGTACTTC. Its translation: CATSRSFDGNIQYF.

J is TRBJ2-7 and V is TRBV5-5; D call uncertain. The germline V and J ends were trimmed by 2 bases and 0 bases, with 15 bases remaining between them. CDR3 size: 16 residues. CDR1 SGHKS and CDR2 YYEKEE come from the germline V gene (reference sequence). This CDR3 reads CASSLSFTAGSYEQYF. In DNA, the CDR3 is TGTGCCAGCAGCTTAAGTTTTACAGCAGGCTCCTACGAGCAGTACTTC.

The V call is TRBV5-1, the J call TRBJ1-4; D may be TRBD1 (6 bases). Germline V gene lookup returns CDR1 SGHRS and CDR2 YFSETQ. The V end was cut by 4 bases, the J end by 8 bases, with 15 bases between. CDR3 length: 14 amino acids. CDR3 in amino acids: CASSLRDNDEKLFF. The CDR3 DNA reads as TGCGCCAGCAGCCTCCGGGACAATGACGAAAAACTGTTTTTT.

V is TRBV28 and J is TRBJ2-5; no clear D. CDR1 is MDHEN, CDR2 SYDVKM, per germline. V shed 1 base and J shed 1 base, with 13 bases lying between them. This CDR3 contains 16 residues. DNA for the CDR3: TGTGCCAGCAGTTTATCGTCTCGGCAGCCCCAAGAGACCCAGTACTTC. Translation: CASSLSSRQPQETQYF.

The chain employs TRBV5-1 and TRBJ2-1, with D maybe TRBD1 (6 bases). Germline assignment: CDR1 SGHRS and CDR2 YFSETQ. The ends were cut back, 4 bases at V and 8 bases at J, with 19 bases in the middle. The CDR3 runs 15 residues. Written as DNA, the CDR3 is TGCGCCAGCAGCACTTACGGAAGGGACAATGATGAGCAGTTCTTC. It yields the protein CASSTYGRDNDEQFF.

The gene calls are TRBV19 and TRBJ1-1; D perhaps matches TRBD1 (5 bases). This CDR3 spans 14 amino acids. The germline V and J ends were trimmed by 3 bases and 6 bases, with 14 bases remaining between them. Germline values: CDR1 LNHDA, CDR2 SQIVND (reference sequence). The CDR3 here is CASSIRDGTPEAFF. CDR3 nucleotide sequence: TGTGCCAGTAGTATCAGGGATGGTACCCCTGAAGCTTTCTTT.

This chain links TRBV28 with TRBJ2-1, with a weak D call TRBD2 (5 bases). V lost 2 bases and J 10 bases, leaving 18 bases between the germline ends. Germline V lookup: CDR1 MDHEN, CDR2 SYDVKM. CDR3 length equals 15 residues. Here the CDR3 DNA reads TGTGCCAGCAGTTTAGCCCCCCGACTCGCGGGCGAGCAGTTCTTC. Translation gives CASSLAPRLAGEQFF.

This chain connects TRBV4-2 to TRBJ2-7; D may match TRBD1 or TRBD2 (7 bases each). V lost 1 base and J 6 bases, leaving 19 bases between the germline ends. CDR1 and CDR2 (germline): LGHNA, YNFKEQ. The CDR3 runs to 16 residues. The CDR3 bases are TGTGCCAGCAGCCAAGGGGGGGAGGGGGCGCGATCCGAGCAGTACTTC. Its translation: CASSQGGEGARSEQYF.